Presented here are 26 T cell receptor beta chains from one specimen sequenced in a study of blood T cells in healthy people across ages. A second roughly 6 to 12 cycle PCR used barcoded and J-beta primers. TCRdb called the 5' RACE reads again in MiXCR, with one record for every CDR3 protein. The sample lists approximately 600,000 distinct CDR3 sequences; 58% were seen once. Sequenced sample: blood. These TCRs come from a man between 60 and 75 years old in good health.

The CDR3 DNA reads as TGTGCCAGCAGCTCGCCGGGATTCGGGGCCTACGAGCAGTACTTC. It yields the protein CASSSPGFGAYEQYF. The genes are TRBV21-1 and TRBJ2-7; the D call TRBD1 from the table was never checked on the DNA. TRBV21-1 corresponds to a pseudogene. This CDR3 comprises 15 residues.

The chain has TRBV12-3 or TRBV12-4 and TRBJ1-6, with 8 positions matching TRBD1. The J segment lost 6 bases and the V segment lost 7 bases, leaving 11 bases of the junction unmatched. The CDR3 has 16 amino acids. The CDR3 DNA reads TGTGCCAGCACCAGAACTGACAGGGGCACTAATTCACCCCTCCACTTT. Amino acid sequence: CASTRTDRGTNSPLHF.

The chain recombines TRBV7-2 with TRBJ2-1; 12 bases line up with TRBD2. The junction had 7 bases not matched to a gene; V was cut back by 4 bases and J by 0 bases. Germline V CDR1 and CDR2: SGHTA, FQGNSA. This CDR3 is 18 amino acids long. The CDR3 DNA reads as TGTGCCAGCAGCTCTAGCGGGGGGGCCCCCCTCTCCTACAATGAGCAGTTCTTC. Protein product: CASSSSGGAPLSYNEQFF.

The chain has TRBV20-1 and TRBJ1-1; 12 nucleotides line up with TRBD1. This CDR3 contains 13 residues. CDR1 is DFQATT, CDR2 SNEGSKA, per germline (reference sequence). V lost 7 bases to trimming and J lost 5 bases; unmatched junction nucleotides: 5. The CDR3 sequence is CSVGTGGLTEAFF. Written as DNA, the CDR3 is TGCAGTGTAGGGACAGGGGGCCTAACTGAAGCTTTCTTT.

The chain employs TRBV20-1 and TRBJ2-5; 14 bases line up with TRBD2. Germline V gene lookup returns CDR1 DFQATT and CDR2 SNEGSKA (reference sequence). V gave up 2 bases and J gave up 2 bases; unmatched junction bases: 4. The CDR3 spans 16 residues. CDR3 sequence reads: CSARYGLAGGQETQYF. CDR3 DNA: TGCAGTGCTAGATACGGACTAGCGGGGGGTCAAGAGACCCAGTACTTC.

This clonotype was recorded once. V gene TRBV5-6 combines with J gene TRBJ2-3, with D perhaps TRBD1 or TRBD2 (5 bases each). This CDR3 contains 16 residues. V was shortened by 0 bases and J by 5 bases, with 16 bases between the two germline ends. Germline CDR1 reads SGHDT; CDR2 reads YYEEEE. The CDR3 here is CASSLVRGNLVDTQYF. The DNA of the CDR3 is TGTGCCAGCAGCTTGGTACGGGGCAACCTGGTAGATACGCAGTATTTT.

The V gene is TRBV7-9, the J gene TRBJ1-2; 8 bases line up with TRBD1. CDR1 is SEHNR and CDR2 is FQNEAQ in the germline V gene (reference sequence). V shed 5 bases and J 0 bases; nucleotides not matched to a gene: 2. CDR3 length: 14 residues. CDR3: CASSMTGANYGYTF. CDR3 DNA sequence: TGTGCCAGCAGCATGACAGGGGCTAACTATGGCTACACCTTC.

In DNA form, the CDR3 reads TGTGCCAGCAGCCGCGTTGGGGGGCACGAAGCTTTCTTT. Its protein is CASSRVGGHEAFF. The rearrangement uses TRBV28 and TRBJ1-1; TRBD1 might be the D (6 bases). Germline lookup yields CDR1 MDHEN and CDR2 SYDVKM. The CDR3 has 13 amino acids. V was pared by 6 bases and J by 8 bases, with 16 bases between.

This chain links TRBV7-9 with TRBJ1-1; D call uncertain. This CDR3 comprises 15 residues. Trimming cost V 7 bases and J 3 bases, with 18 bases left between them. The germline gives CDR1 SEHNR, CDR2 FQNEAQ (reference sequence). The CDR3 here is CASIPGNRRDTEAFF. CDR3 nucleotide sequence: TGTGCCAGCATCCCGGGAAACCGGAGGGACACTGAAGCTTTCTTT.

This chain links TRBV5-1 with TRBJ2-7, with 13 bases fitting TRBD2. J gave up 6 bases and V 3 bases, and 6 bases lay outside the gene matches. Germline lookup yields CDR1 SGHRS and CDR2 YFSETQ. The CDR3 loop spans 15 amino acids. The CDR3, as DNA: TGCGCCAGCAGCTCCACTAGCGGGGGGGCCTCCGAGCAGTACTTC. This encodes CASSSTSGGASEQYF.

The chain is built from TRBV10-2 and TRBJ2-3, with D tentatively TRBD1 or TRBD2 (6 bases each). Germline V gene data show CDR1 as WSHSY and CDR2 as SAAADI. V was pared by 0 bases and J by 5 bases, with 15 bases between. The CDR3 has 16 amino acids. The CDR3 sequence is CASSESGGPRGDTQYF. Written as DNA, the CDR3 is TGCGCCAGCAGTGAGTCCGGGGGCCCTCGAGGAGATACGCAGTATTTT.

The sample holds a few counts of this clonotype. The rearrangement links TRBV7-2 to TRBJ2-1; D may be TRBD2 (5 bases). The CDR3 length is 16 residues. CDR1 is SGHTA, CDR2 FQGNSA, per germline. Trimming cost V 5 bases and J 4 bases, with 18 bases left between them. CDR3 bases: TGTGCCAGCAGCCCTCAAGGGAGCGTTTGGTACAATGAGCAGTTCTTC. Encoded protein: CASSPQGSVWYNEQFF.

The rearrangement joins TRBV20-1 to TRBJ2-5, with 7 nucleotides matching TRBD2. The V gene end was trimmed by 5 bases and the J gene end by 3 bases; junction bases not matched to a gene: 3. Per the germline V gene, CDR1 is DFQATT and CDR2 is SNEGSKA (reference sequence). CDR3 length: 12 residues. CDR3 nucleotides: TGCAGTGCTGCTCGGGGGGAAGAGACCCAGTACTTC. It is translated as CSAARGEETQYF.

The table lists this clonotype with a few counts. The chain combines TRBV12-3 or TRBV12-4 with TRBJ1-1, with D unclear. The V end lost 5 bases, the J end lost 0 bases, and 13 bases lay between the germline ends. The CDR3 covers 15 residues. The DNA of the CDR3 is TGTGCCAGCAGTCTCCGAGGGATCATGAACACTGAAGCTTTCTTT. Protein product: CASSLRGIMNTEAFF.

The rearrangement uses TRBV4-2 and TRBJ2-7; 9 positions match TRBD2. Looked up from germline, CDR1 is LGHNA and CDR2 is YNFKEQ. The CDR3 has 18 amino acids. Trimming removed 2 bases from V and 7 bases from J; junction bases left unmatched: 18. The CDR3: CASSQTAPAGGTEYEQYF. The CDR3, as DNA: TGTGCCAGCAGCCAAACCGCCCCAGCGGGGGGTACGGAGTATGAGCAGTACTTC.

DNA for the CDR3: TGCAGTGCTAGAGATACGGCCAGAAGTTCTAACTATGGCTACACCTTC. It is translated as CSARDTARSSNYGYTF. The gene calls are TRBV20-1 and TRBJ1-2; D is undetermined. The CDR3 has 16 amino acids. V lost 0 bases, J lost 0 bases, and 14 bases lay in between. From germline, CDR1 is DFQATT and CDR2 SNEGSKA (reference sequence).

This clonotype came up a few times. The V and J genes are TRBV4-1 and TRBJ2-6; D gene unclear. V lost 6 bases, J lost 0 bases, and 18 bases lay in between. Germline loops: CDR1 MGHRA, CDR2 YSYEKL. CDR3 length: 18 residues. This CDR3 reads CASSYPGRKPSGANVLTF. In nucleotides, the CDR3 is TGCGCCAGCAGTTATCCGGGCCGTAAGCCCTCTGGGGCCAACGTCCTGACTTTC.

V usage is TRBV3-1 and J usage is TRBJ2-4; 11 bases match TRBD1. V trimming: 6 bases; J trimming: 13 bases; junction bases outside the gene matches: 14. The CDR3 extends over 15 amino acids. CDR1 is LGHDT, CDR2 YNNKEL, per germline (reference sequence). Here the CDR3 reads CASSRRTGGSYVQYF. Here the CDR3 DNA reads TGTGCCAGCAGTCGAAGGACAGGGGGCTCCTACGTGCAGTACTTC.

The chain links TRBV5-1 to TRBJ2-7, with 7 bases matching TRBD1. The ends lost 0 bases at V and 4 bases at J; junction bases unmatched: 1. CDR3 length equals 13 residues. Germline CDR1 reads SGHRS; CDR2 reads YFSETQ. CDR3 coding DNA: TGCGCCAGCAGCTTGGAGACAGGGTACGAGCAGTACTTC. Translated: CASSLETGYEQYF.

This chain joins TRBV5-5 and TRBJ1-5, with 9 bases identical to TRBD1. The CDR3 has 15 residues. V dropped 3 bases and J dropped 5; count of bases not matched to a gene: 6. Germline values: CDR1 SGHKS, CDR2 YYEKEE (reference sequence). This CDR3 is CASSWGTGPDQPQHF. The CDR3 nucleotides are TGTGCCAGCAGCTGGGGGACAGGGCCTGATCAGCCCCAGCATTTT.

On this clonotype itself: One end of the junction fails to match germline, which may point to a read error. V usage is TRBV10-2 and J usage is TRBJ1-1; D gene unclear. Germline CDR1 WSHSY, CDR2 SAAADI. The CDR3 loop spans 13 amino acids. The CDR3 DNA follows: TGCGCCAGCAGTGAAGTTTGGAACTCTGAAGCTTTCTTT. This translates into CASSEVWNSEAFF.

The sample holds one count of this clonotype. The CDR3: CASSLVAQEPNLFF. The DNA of the CDR3 is TGTGCCAGCAGCCTGGTAGCCCAGGAGCCAAACCTGTTCTTC. The chain combines TRBV7-9 with TRBJ2-1, with D unresolved. The CDR3 contains 14 residues. The germline V and J ends were trimmed by 5 bases and 15 bases, with 23 bases remaining between them. Germline CDR1 and CDR2: SEHNR and FQNEAQ (reference sequence).

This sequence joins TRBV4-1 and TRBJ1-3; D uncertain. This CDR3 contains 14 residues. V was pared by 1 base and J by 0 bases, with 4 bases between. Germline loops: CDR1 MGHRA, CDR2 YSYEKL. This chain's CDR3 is CASSQVNSGNTIYF. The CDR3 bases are TGCGCCAGCAGCCAAGTAAACTCTGGAAACACCATATATTTT.

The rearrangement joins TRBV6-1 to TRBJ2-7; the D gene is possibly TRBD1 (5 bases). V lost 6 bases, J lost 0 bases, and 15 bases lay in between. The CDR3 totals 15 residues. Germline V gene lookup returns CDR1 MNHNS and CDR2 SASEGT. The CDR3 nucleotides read TGTGCCAGCAGAGCACAGGCTCTCCTCTCCTACGAGCAGTACTTC. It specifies CASRAQALLSYEQYF.

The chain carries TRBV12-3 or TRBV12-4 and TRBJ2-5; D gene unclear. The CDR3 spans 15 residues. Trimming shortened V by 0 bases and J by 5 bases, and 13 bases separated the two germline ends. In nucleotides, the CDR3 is TGTGCCAGCAGTTTAGCGTTGTTCCGAAGGGAGACCCAGTACTTC. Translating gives CASSLALFRRETQYF.

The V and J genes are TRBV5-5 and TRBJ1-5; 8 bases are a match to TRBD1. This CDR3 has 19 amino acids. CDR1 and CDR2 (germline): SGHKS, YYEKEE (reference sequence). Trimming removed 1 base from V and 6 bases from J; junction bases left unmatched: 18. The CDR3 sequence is CASSLRSRVSQGVIQPQHF. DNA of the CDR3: TGTGCCAGCAGCTTGAGGTCTCGTGTCTCACAGGGGGTAATTCAGCCCCAGCATTTT.